The T cell receptor beta chain under discussion was sequenced for a study of cytomegalovirus exposure and HLA in healthy donors. This clone came up once. The study ran its PCR with 60 Vbeta and 13 Jbeta primers. Clones were read by immunoSEQ multiplex PCR, and TCRdb kept only the in-frame ones, dropping some. The sample contains around 150,000 clones, roughly 84% of which appear only once. Between the trimmed V and J ends, which lost 1 base and 5 bases, there was a span of 14 bases. Germline CDR1 SGHTA, CDR2 FQGTGA. CDR3 length: 15 residues. The genes are TRBV7-3 and TRBJ2-5; tentatively, D is TRBD2 (5 bases). The sequence derives from a man younger than 35 in good health and CMV-seropositive. What was sequenced was PBMCs. The CDR3 loop reads CASSLNPGTGETQYF. CDR3 bases: TGTGCCAGCAGCTTAAATCCGGGAACCGGCGAGACCCAGTACTTC.